The rows below give T cell receptor beta chains drawn from one sample of a study of T cells after yellow fever vaccination. One entry per CDR3 protein results from TCRdb running MiXCR on the 5' RACE reads. The table lists more than 350,000 distinct CDR3 sequences, around 10% of them singletons, with roughly 18% in the top ten. This specimen was PBMCs, taken on the day of the first yellow fever vaccination. Receptors were obtained from a man between 18 and 29 years old who received the YFV17D yellow fever vaccine. Each CDR3 is given with its conserved first and last residue. A D gene is named only where the DNA matches it firmly. Not all rows give a size; the values are once, few, many and, for expanded clones, a class.

few	TRBJ2-1	TRBV7-8	TRBD2	TGTGCCAGCAGCCCGAGGACTAGCGGGGGGAGCTCCTACAATGAGCAGTTCTTC	CASSPRTSGGSSYNEQFF
few	TRBJ1-2	TRBV7-6	NA	TGTGCCAGCAGCCTCCGACAGGAAGCTAACTATGGCTACACCTTC	CASSLRQEANYGYTF
NA	TRBJ2-1	TRBV5-1	NA	TGCGCCAGCAGCCCCAGGACTAACGACAATGAGCAGTTCTTC	CASSPRTNDNEQFF
NA	TRBJ2-5	TRBV4-3	NA	TGCGCCAGCAGCCAAGATGGAGGTGGGGTCCAAGAGACCCAGTACTTC	CASSQDGGGVQETQYF
NA	TRBJ1-1	TRBV29-1	TRBD1	TGCAGCGCCGAAAAAACAGGGGGGACTGAAGCTTTCTTT	CSAEKTGGTEAFF
NA	TRBJ2-1	TRBV5-5	NA	TGTGCCAGCAGCCCGGCCGGGACCACGTACAATGAGCAGTTCTTC	CASSPAGTTYNEQFF
few	TRBJ2-5	TRBV10-3	NA	TGTGCCATCAGTGACCGGTTCAGGGCCATACAAGAGACCCAGTACTTC	CAISDRFRAIQETQYF
NA	TRBJ1-6	TRBV12-3/TRBV12-4	TRBD1	TGTGCCAGCACCGGACAGGCCTATAATTCACCCCTCCACTTT	CASTGQAYNSPLHF
many	TRBJ2-5	TRBV6-1	TRBD1	TGTGCCAGCAGTAAGGGACAGTCAATCTCCCTTGAGACCCAGTACTTC	CASSKGQSISLETQYF
many	TRBJ1-3	TRBV7-9	NA	TGTGCCAGCAGCACCTCTGGAAACACCATATATTTT	CASSTSGNTIYF
NA	TRBJ2-1	TRBV4-3	TRBD2	TGCGCCAGCAGCCAAGATTGGACTAGCGGCTATGAGCAGTTCTTC	CASSQDWTSGYEQFF
NA	TRBJ1-2	TRBV7-9	NA	TGTGCCAGCAGCCCGATGGACAGCCCTGGGTATGGCTACACCTTC	CASSPMDSPGYGYTF
NA	TRBJ2-1	TRBV5-4	NA	TGTGCCAGCAGCTTGGCGTCGGACAATGAGCAGTTCTTC	CASSLASDNEQFF
few	TRBJ2-6	TRBV25-1	NA	TGTGCCAGCAGTGTAGGACACTCTGGGGCCAACGTCCTGACTTTC	CASSVGHSGANVLTF
few	TRBJ2-1	TRBV28	NA	TGTGCCAGCAGCCCCCCAGACGGCTCCAATGAGCAGTTCTTC	CASSPPDGSNEQFF
many	TRBJ1-1	TRBV5-1	TRBD1	TGCGCCAGCAGCCCGGACAGGACTAACACTGAAGCTTTCTTT	CASSPDRTNTEAFF
many	TRBJ1-6	TRBV5-1	NA	TGCGCCAGCAGCTTCGAATATAATTCACCCCTCCACTTT	CASSFEYNSPLHF
NA	TRBJ2-1	TRBV12-3/TRBV12-4	NA	TGTGCCAGCAGTTCGGGGCCTGGAAATGAGCAGTTCTTC	CASSSGPGNEQFF
NA	TRBJ2-5	TRBV5-5	NA	TGTGCCAGCAGCTCCCGTCCAGGCCTACAAGAGACCCAGTACTTC	CASSSRPGLQETQYF
NA	TRBJ1-5	TRBV20-1	NA	TGCAGTGCTAGATCGGTCGCGGATATCTCGGCCCAGCATTTT	CSARSVADISAQHF
few	TRBJ2-7	TRBV7-6	TRBD1	TGTGCCAGCAGCTTGCCTGCAGGGGGCTATTCCTACGAGCAGTACTTC	CASSLPAGGYSYEQYF
many	TRBJ1-2	TRBV30	NA	TGTGCCTGGAGCAGGCAGGCATATGGCTACACCTTC	CAWSRQAYGYTF
NA	TRBJ1-3	TRBV4-3	NA	TGCGCCAGCAGCCAAGATTTGGGGCAGGGTGGAAACACCATATATTTT	CASSQDLGQGGNTIYF
NA	TRBJ2-7	TRBV10-3	TRBD2	TGTGCCATCAGGGGGACGGCGACTAGCGGGGGTTATTCCTACGAGCAGTACTTC	CAIRGTATSGGYSYEQYF
NA	TRBJ1-2	TRBV3-1	NA	TGTGCCAGCAGCCAAGAGCGCAGGGAGGATGGCTACACCTTC	CASSQERREDGYTF
few	TRBJ1-1	TRBV15	NA	TGTGCCACCAGCAGAGGCCCGGTCGCTGAAGCTTTCTTT	CATSRGPVAEAFF
few	TRBJ2-5	TRBV7-2	NA	TGTGCCAGCAGGAGGGGGGCCTACCAAGAGACCCAGTACTTC	CASRRGAYQETQYF
NA	TRBJ2-5	TRBV4-2	TRBD2	TGTGCCAGCAGCCAAGATCCGGGGGGACAAGAGACCCAGTACTTC	CASSQDPGGQETQYF
NA	TRBJ1-3	TRBV5-5	NA	TGTGCCAGCAGCCCTGGGCGGCAGGCGCCCGGAAACACCATATATTTT	CASSPGRQAPGNTIYF
NA	TRBJ2-7	TRBV12-3/TRBV12-4	NA	TGTGCCAGCAGTTTTTGGCCCTACGAGCAGTACTTC	CASSFWPYEQYF
NA	TRBJ2-7	TRBV10-2	TRBD2	TGCGCCAGCAGCGGACTAGCGGGGGCGCAACAGTACTTC	CASSGLAGAQQYF
many	TRBJ2-2	TRBV27	NA	TGTGCCAGCAGTTCTCCCTCAGGGTGGGGCACCGGGGAGCTGTTTTTT	CASSSPSGWGTGELFF
NA	TRBJ1-1	TRBV2	NA	TGTGCCAGCAACAGGGTAGTCACTGAAGCTTTCTTT	CASNRVVTEAFF
NA	TRBJ2-1	TRBV4-3	NA	TGCGCCAGCAGCCAAGGACCCCACCTCCCCGCCAGGGTAGGCAATGAGCAGTTCTTC	CASSQGPHLPARVGNEQFF
many	TRBJ1-1	TRBV6-5	TRBD1	TGTGCCAGCAGTTACTGGAAGGGACAGGGGACTGAAGCTTTCTTT	CASSYWKGQGTEAFF
few	TRBJ2-3	TRBV9	TRBD1	TGTGCCAGCAGCGCCACAGGGACAGCGCAGTATTTT	CASSATGTAQYF
few	TRBJ2-4	TRBV24-1	TRBD1	TGTGCCACCACTCGTGGCGAGGGGGCGGACAAAAACATTCAGTACTTC	CATTRGEGADKNIQYF
few	TRBJ1-5	TRBV7-9	NA	TGTGCCAGCAGCGAAATTCCGGGACAGCCCCAGCATTTT	CASSEIPGQPQHF
NA	TRBJ1-1	TRBV28	NA	TGTGCCAGCAACCGCCCGAAGGACAGGAACACTGAAGCTTTCTTT	CASNRPKDRNTEAFF
few	TRBJ1-3	TRBV10-3	NA	TGTGCCATCAGGAACGGACCAGGGACTGGAAACACCATATATTTT	CAIRNGPGTGNTIYF